The 23 T cell receptor beta chains below all came from one sample that was sequenced in a study of cytomegalovirus exposure and HLA in healthy donors. PCR amplification relied on 60 Vbeta primers (plus 13 Jbeta primers). TCRdb's table, derived via immunoSEQ multiplex PCR, lists solely in-frame clones and lacks some. The data hold 100,000 to 150,000 clones, with over 65% observed a single time. The sequenced sample consisted of PBMCs. The receptors originated from a man aged 18 to 30 in good health and CMV-seronegative.

The chain carries TRBV6-5 and TRBJ1-2; 9 nucleotides align to TRBD1. The germline gives CDR1 MNHEY, CDR2 SVGAGI. V trimming: 7 bases; J trimming: 0 bases; junction bases outside the gene matches: 3. This CDR3 region has 14 residues. Here the CDR3 reads CASTGTGTNYGYTF. The CDR3 region has the DNA TGTGCCAGCACCGGGACAGGGACTAACTATGGCTACACCTTC.

This clone showed up just a few times. The chain joins TRBV21-1 to TRBJ2-1; TRBD2 is the table's D call and was not checked against the DNA. TRBV21-1 is described as a pseudogene. CDR3 length: 13 amino acids. Here the CDR3 reads CASSPRGAVDRFF. CDR3 DNA: TGTGCCAGCAGCCCACGCGGGGCGGTTGATCGGTTCTTC.

This clone showed up just a few times. CDR3 sequence reads: CASSLGGPGGANVLTF. DNA for the CDR3: TGTGCCAGCAGCTTGGGGGGGCCGGGTGGGGCCAACGTCCTGACTTTC. This sequence joins TRBV5-4 and TRBJ2-6; D is perhaps TRBD1 (6 bases). Germline V gene lookup returns CDR1 SGHNT and CDR2 YYREEE (reference sequence). Trimming stripped 0 bases from V and 3 bases from J, with 10 bases between. The CDR3 has 16 residues.

The rearrangement joins TRBV23-1 to TRBJ1-3; the match to TRBD1 covers 9 bases. TRBV23-1 is marked as an open reading frame, function uncertain. The CDR3 length is 18 residues. V shed 2 bases and J 0 bases; nucleotides not matched to a gene: 8. CDR3 nucleotide sequence: TGCGCCAGCAGTCAAACCCTCGGACAGGGGCCCTCTGGAAACACCATATATTTT. This sequence encodes CASSQTLGQGPSGNTIYF.

This clone was found once. The same CDR3 is also encoded by other DNA sequences in this sample. The rearrangement links TRBV5-1 to TRBJ1-5; D gene unclear. V lost 0 bases to trimming and J lost 0 bases, with 7 bases between them. Per germline, CDR1 SGHRS and CDR2 YFSETQ. This CDR3 is built from 15 residues. CDR3 DNA: TGCGCCAGCAGCTTGGGCCAGAATAGCAATCAGCCCCAGCATTTT. This sequence encodes CASSLGQNSNQPQHF.

The sample holds a few counts of this clone. The chain links TRBV2 to TRBJ2-5; 9 nucleotides line up with TRBD2. The CDR3 is 14 amino acids. V lost 8 bases and J lost 1; bases outside the gene matches: 5. Germline V gene sequence: CDR1 SNHLY, CDR2 FYNNEI. CDR3 amino acids: CASSSGGSQETQYF. The CDR3 DNA reads TGTGCCAGCTCAAGCGGGGGGTCCCAAGAGACCCAGTACTTC.

Notes on this clone: One junction end does not reproduce the germline sequence, and a read error may be involved. This chain joins TRBV7-9 and TRBJ1-1; possibly TRBD1 for D (6 bases). Looked up from germline, CDR1 is SEHNR and CDR2 is FQNEAQ (reference sequence). CDR3 length equals 13 residues. CDR3 sequence: CSSSLGQSTEAFF. Written as DNA, the CDR3 is TGTTCCAGCAGCTTAGGACAGTCCACTGAAGCTTTCTTT.

V usage is TRBV7-3 and J usage is TRBJ2-5, with 8 bases matching TRBD2. The J segment lost 5 bases and the V segment lost 2 bases, leaving 4 bases of the junction unmatched. The CDR3 sequence is 14 residues long. Germline V gives CDR1 SGHTA, CDR2 FQGTGA. The CDR3: CASSLAGGSETQYF. The CDR3 nucleotides are TGTGCCAGCAGCTTAGCGGGGGGTTCGGAGACCCAGTACTTC.

The chain has TRBV2 and TRBJ1-5, with D hard to call. The CDR3 is made up of 13 amino acids. The V gene lost 5 bases and the J gene lost 2 bases, with 7 bases spanning the gap. In germline, CDR1 is SNHLY, CDR2 FYNNEI. CDR3 loop: CASSRLGNQPQHF. The DNA of the CDR3 is TGTGCCAGCAGTCGACTCGGCAATCAGCCCCAGCATTTT.

This clone was counted a few times. The V gene is TRBV5-4, the J gene TRBJ2-2; a possible D gene is TRBD2 (7 bases). There are 15 residues in the CDR3. CDR1 is SGHNT, CDR2 YYREEE, per germline (reference sequence). Trimming stripped 5 bases from V and 7 bases from J, with 18 bases between. The CDR3 DNA is TGTGCCAGCAGTCCCTGGGGGGGCTCGGGCGGGGAGCTGTTTTTT. Translating it yields CASSPWGGSGGELFF.

This clone was seen just once. The chain links TRBV7-3 to TRBJ1-1, with TRBD1 matching 7 bases. CDR3 size: 16 residues. Per the germline V gene, CDR1 is SGHTA and CDR2 is FQGTGA. Germline trimming cut 4 bases from V and 1 base from J; bases unmatched to any gene: 9. The CDR3 DNA sequence: TGTGCCAGCAGCTCTCGCCCGGGACAGAAGAACACTGAAGCTTTCTTT. Its protein product is CASSSRPGQKNTEAFF.

This chain connects TRBV7-2 to TRBJ1-1; D unresolved. V lost 1 base and J 3 bases, leaving 9 bases between the germline ends. The CDR3 length is 14 residues. Germline CDR1 reads SGHTA; CDR2 reads FQGNSA. CDR3 sequence (DNA): TGTGCCAGCAGCTTAGGGCTGAGGGACACTGAAGCTTTCTTT. Amino acid sequence: CASSLGLRDTEAFF.

The chain uses TRBV6-5 and TRBJ1-1; 7 nucleotides match TRBD1. V shed 4 bases, J shed 1 base, and the junction held 6 bases outside the gene matches. This CDR3 comprises 15 residues. Germline V gene data show CDR1 as MNHEY and CDR2 as SVGAGI. CDR3: CASSFGQVTNTEAFF. CDR3 DNA: TGTGCCAGCAGTTTCGGACAGGTTACGAACACTGAAGCTTTCTTT.

J is TRBJ2-3 and V is TRBV2, with D possibly being TRBD2 (5 bases). The germline V gene encodes CDR1 SNHLY and CDR2 FYNNEI. Trimming left V 5 bases short and J 2 bases short, with 17 bases between. The CDR3 totals 16 residues. CDR3 protein: CASSQTAVQPTDTQYF. The CDR3, as DNA: TGTGCCAGCAGTCAAACAGCGGTCCAACCCACAGATACGCAGTATTTT.

The V call is TRBV14, the J call TRBJ1-1, with unresolved D. Trimming stripped 7 bases from V and 3 bases from J, with 12 bases between. Germline CDR1 reads SGHDN; CDR2 reads FVKESK. This CDR3 contains 13 residues. DNA of the CDR3: TGTGCCAGCACCCCGTCTTACTACACTGAAGCTTTCTTT. Its translation is CASTPSYYTEAFF.

The chain links TRBV15 to TRBJ2-5; D may be TRBD2 (5 bases). The CDR3 sequence is 15 residues long. The germline CDR1 and CDR2 sequences are LNHNV and YYDKDF (reference sequence). V dropped 1 base and J dropped 4 bases, with 13 bases sitting between them. CDR3 nucleotides: TGTGCCACCAGCAGAGTGGACTCCCAGCGAGAGACCCAGTACTTC. This sequence encodes CATSRVDSQRETQYF.

This clone occurred once. V usage is TRBV12-2 and J usage is TRBJ2-5; the table assigns TRBD1, which was not confirmed against the DNA. TRBV12-2 is deemed a pseudogene. The CDR3 contains 13 residues. CDR3 amino acids: CASPYMRGMNQYF. The CDR3 bases are TGTGCAAGTCCCTATATGAGGGGGATGAACCAGTACTTC.

This clone was recorded a few times. The J gene is TRBJ2-3, the V gene TRBV6-1, with 14 bases lining up with TRBD2. This CDR3 has 15 amino acids. V shed 6 bases and J 4 bases; nucleotides not matched to a gene: 3. CDR1 and CDR2 (germline): MNHNS, SASEGT. The CDR3, as DNA: TGTGCCAGCAGGCGACTAGCGGGGGGGCCAGATACGCAGTATTTT. As protein: CASRRLAGGPDTQYF.

The chain has TRBV5-1 and TRBJ2-3; 7 positions agree with TRBD2. The CDR3 extends over 16 amino acids. The trim removed 0 bases at V and 0 bases at J, leaving 4 bases unmatched. Germline lookup yields CDR1 SGHRS and CDR2 YFSETQ. The CDR3 DNA is TGCGCCAGCAGCTTGGTCTTGGGAGGGAGCACAGATACGCAGTATTTT. Translating gives CASSLVLGGSTDTQYF.

This chain connects TRBV19 to TRBJ1-1, with D tentatively TRBD1 (6 bases). CDR1 LNHDA and CDR2 SQIVND come from the germline V gene (reference sequence). V lost 3 bases and J lost 8, with 13 bases in between. This CDR3 has 13 residues. This chain's CDR3 is CASSILRQGEAFF. CDR3 DNA: TGTGCCAGTAGTATCCTACGGCAGGGGGAAGCTTTCTTT.

The rearrangement links TRBV29-1 to TRBJ2-2; a possible D gene is TRBD2 (7 bases). Germline V lookup: CDR1 SQVTM, CDR2 ANQGSEA. V lost 7 bases, J lost 5 bases, and 14 bases lay in between. The CDR3 is 13 residues long. The CDR3: CSGGGLGTGELFF. The CDR3 coding sequence is TGCAGCGGCGGGGGCTTGGGAACCGGGGAGCTGTTTTTT.

Remarks on this clone: This sample also contains other DNA sequences that code for the same CDR3. The chain employs TRBV7-9 and TRBJ2-7, with a possible D match to TRBD2 (7 bases). The ends were cut back, 1 base at V and 2 bases at J, with 9 bases in the middle. This CDR3 region has 14 residues. CDR1 SEHNR and CDR2 FQNEAQ come from the germline V gene (reference sequence). This CDR3 reads CASSLGGGPYEQYF. CDR3 bases: TGTGCCAGCAGCTTAGGGGGGGGGCCCTACGAGCAGTACTTC.

The chain employs TRBV28 and TRBJ1-1; possibly TRBD1 for D (6 bases). The germline V and J ends were trimmed by 5 bases and 11 bases, with 15 bases remaining between them. This CDR3 is built from 12 residues. CDR1 is MDHEN, CDR2 SYDVKM, per germline. This chain's CDR3 is CASSHRGTPAFF. Written as DNA, the CDR3 is TGTGCCAGCAGTCATAGGGGGACCCCGGCTTTCTTT.